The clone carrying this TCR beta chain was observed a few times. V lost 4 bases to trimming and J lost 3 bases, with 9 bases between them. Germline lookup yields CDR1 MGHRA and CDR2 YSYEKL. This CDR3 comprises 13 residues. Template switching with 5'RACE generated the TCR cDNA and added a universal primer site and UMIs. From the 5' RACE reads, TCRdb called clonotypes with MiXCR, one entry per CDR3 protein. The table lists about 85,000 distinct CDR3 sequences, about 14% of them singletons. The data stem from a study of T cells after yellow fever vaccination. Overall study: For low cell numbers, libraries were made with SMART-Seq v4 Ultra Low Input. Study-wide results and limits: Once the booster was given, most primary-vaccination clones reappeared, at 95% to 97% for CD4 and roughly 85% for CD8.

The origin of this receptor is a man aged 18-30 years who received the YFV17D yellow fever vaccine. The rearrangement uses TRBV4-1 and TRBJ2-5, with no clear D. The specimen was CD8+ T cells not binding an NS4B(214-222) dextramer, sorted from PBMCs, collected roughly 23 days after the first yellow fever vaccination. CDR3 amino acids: CASSPWEEETQYF. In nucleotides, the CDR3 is TGCGCCAGCAGCCCCTGGGAAGAAGAGACCCAGTACTTC.